The rows below give T cell receptor beta chains drawn from one sample of a study of blood T cell repertoires in COVID-19. Produced via immunoSEQ multiplex PCR; TCRdb's table is partial and in-frame only. The sample includes approximately 290,000 clones, 89% seen only once; the top ten take 11%. The sequenced material came from peripheral blood. These receptor sequences come from a young woman with COVID-19, enrolled during active disease. Both conserved end residues are part of each CDR3. Part of the rows lack a size; the others show once, few, many or a class for expanded clones.

CDR3 | size | J | V
CASRAGLTGNGYTF | . | TRBJ1-2 | TRBV5-1
CATSRGSQPQHF | . | TRBJ1-5 | TRBV15
CASSLAGGLSSYEQYF | . | TRBJ2-7 | TRBV7-8
CASSLTGDTEAFF | . | TRBJ1-1 | TRBV5-1
CASSLGVRSGNTIYF | . | TRBJ1-3 | TRBV5-4
CASTRGGLNTEAFF | . | TRBJ1-1 | TRBV3-1/TRBV3-2
CASSLGPERGTNEKLFF | . | TRBJ1-4 | TRBV5-1
CASSQGLATPADTQYF | . | TRBJ2-3 | TRBV27
CASSRSRTGPNTGELFF | . | TRBJ2-2 | TRBV2
CASSPDSNTGELFF | . | TRBJ2-2 | TRBV7-9
CASSESGTGGWNEQFF | . | TRBJ2-1 | TRBV10-1
CASSTQGREASPLHF | few | TRBJ1-6 | TRBV19
CASSQQGGGNQPQHF | . | TRBJ1-5 | TRBV4-1
CASSPGTGVANEKLFF | . | TRBJ1-4 | TRBV5-1
CASSYSKAQPQHF | . | TRBJ1-5 | TRBV6-2/TRBV6-3
CASSGLAGQETQYF | . | TRBJ2-5 | TRBV2
CASSYHYPQEQFF | . | TRBJ2-1 | TRBV6-5
CASSLAAGGRRETQYF | . | TRBJ2-5 | TRBV11-2
CASSVTGSNQPQHF | . | TRBJ1-5 | TRBV7-9
CARPCPQRAVYEQYF | once | TRBJ2-7 | TRBV24-1
CASSPSPSEQFF | . | TRBJ2-1 | TRBV3-1/TRBV3-2